These 14 T cell receptor beta chains were sequenced from one sample in a study of blood T cell repertoires in COVID-19. Profiling relied on immunoSEQ multiplex PCR, and the TCRdb table lists in-frame clones only, not all of them. The data contain approximately 100,000 clones, 70% to 90% of them singletons. The sample consisted of peripheral blood. These receptors came from a human donor in a cohort sampled during active COVID-19.

This clone was observed a single time. V usage is TRBV7-2 and J usage is TRBJ2-2; the D is unclear. Germline assignment: CDR1 SGHTA and CDR2 FQGNSA. This CDR3 is 14 amino acids long. V lost 6 bases and J lost 7, with 15 bases in between. This CDR3 is CASSDNIHFGELFF. The CDR3 DNA sequence: TGTGCCAGCAGTGATAACATCCATTTCGGGGAGCTGTTTTTT.

The chain is built from TRBV5-6 and TRBJ1-4; 10 nucleotides line up with TRBD1. CDR1 and CDR2 from the germline V gene are SGHDT and YYEEEE. Losses at the gene ends were 4 bases for V and 1 base for J; bases not matched to a gene: 4. CDR3 length equals 16 residues. For the CDR3, the DNA is TGTGCCAGCAGCGGGACAGGGGCGGGAACTAATGAAAAACTGTTTTTT. This sequence encodes CASSGTGAGTNEKLFF. The variable domain in full, with the rest retrieved from reference TRBV5-6 and TRBJ1-4, is DAGVTQSPTHLIKTRGQQVTLRCSPKSGHDTVSWYQQALGQGPQFIFQYYEEEERQRGNFPDRFSGHQFPNYSSELNVNALLLGDSALYLCASSGTGAGTNEKLFFGSGTQLSVL.

The chain uses TRBV18 and TRBJ1-1; 8 bases agree with TRBD1. Germline V lookup: CDR1 KGHSH, CDR2 LQKENI. The CDR3 contains 13 residues. V lost 5 bases, J lost 6 bases, and 5 bases stayed unmatched. The DNA of the CDR3 is TGTGCCAGCTCAGTGGACAGGGCGGCTGAAGCTTTCTTT. Translated: CASSVDRAAEAFF.

This clone was recorded only once. This chain joins TRBV7-2 and TRBJ2-6; D is unclear. V lost 3 bases and J lost 0, with 9 bases in between. The length of the CDR3 is 16 residues. Germline values: CDR1 SGHTA, CDR2 FQGNSA. The CDR3 sequence: CASSFAARSGANVLTF. DNA for the CDR3: TGTGCCAGCAGCTTTGCGGCTCGCTCTGGGGCCAACGTCCTGACTTTC.

The chain links TRBV7-2 to TRBJ1-4; D is ambiguous. V gave up 0 bases and J gave up 4 bases, with 6 bases separating them. This CDR3 is 14 amino acids long. Germline CDR1 SGHTA, CDR2 FQGNSA. The CDR3 coding sequence is TGTGCCAGCAGCTTAGCCGGGTTTAATGAAAAACTGTTTTTT. Its translation: CASSLAGFNEKLFF.

The V call is TRBV9, the J call TRBJ2-1; TRBD2 matches at 9 bases. This CDR3 has 16 residues. CDR1 and CDR2 from the germline V gene are SGDLS and YYNGEE. Trimming cost V 2 bases and J 5 bases; bases outside gene matches: 8. In DNA form, the CDR3 reads TGTGCCAGCAGCGTGAAGGGGACTAGCAGAGACAATGAGCAGTTCTTC. As protein: CASSVKGTSRDNEQFF.

This clone was seen a handful of times. The rearrangement joins TRBV28 to TRBJ1-2; D perhaps matches TRBD1 (6 bases). Trimming took off 5 bases at V and 3 bases at J, with 10 bases between the two ends. This CDR3 region has 13 residues. The germline V gene has CDR1 MDHEN and CDR2 SYDVKM. The CDR3 nucleotides are TGTGCCAGCAGTATGGACAGCTACTATGGCTACACCTTC. Protein: CASSMDSYYGYTF.

This chain's CDR3 is CASSYLGGSDGYTF. DNA of the CDR3: TGTGCCAGCAGTTACTTGGGGGGGTCCGATGGCTACACCTTC. V and J are TRBV6-5 and TRBJ1-2, with D perhaps matching TRBD1 (5 bases). The germline gives CDR1 MNHEY, CDR2 SVGAGI. V was trimmed by 1 base and J by 6 bases, leaving 12 bases between them. The CDR3 loop spans 14 amino acids.

This chain uses TRBV5-6 with TRBJ2-2; 9 nucleotides match TRBD1. After removal of 1 base from V and 7 bases from J, the junction contained 8 bases not matched to a gene. This CDR3 region has 16 residues. Per the germline V gene, CDR1 is SGHDT and CDR2 is YYEEEE. The chain's CDR3 is CASSLPRDRADGELFF. The CDR3 region has the DNA TGTGCCAGCAGCTTGCCTCGGGACAGGGCGGACGGGGAGCTGTTTTTT.

The chain is built from TRBV7-7 and TRBJ2-3; D possibly corresponds to TRBD2 (6 bases). Trimming took off 1 base at V and 3 bases at J, with 8 bases between the two ends. Germline V gene lookup returns CDR1 SSHAT and CDR2 FNYEAQ (reference sequence). The CDR3 runs 14 residues. CDR3 DNA sequence: TGTGCCAGCAGCTTAGGCGGGGTAACAGATACGCAGTATTTT. This translates into CASSLGGVTDTQYF.

The genes are TRBV7-8 and TRBJ2-5, with TRBD2 as a possible D gene (5 bases). Germline loops: CDR1 SGHVS, CDR2 FQNEAQ. The CDR3 covers 17 residues. Between the trimmed V and J ends, which lost 2 bases and 4 bases, there was a span of 20 bases. CDR3 bases: TGTGCCAGCAGCTTAAAACAAGTACTAGGACGGGGAGAGACCCAGTACTTC. Translated: CASSLKQVLGRGETQYF.

Concerning this clone: Distinct nucleotide sequences in the sample also encode this CDR3. The chain combines TRBV20-1 with TRBJ2-3, with no clear D. The CDR3 is 11 amino acids. The germline CDR1 and CDR2 sequences are DFQATT and SNEGSKA (reference sequence). V was trimmed by 0 bases and J by 6 bases, leaving 4 bases between them. In nucleotides, the CDR3 is TGCAGTGCTAGAGATCGGGATACGCAGTATTTT. It translates to CSARDRDTQYF.

Written as DNA, the CDR3 is TGTGCCAGCAGCGTCGACGCGGGACGGCCCGCCGGGGCTGGGGCCAACGTCCTGACTTTC. Encoded protein: CASSVDAGRPAGAGANVLTF. This rearrangement joins TRBV7-3 to TRBJ2-6; tentatively, D is TRBD2 (6 bases). The CDR3 runs 20 residues. V lost 5 bases and J lost 2, with 25 bases in between. The germline gives CDR1 SGHTA, CDR2 FQGTGA.

V and J are TRBV18 and TRBJ2-1; D gene ambiguous. Germline CDR1 is KGHSH and CDR2 is LQKENI. Trimming removed 5 bases from V and 8 bases from J, with 10 bases in between. The length of the CDR3 is 12 residues. The CDR3 DNA reads as TGTGCCAGCTCATCCATAGTGGATGAGCAGTTCTTC. Translated, it gives CASSSIVDEQFF.